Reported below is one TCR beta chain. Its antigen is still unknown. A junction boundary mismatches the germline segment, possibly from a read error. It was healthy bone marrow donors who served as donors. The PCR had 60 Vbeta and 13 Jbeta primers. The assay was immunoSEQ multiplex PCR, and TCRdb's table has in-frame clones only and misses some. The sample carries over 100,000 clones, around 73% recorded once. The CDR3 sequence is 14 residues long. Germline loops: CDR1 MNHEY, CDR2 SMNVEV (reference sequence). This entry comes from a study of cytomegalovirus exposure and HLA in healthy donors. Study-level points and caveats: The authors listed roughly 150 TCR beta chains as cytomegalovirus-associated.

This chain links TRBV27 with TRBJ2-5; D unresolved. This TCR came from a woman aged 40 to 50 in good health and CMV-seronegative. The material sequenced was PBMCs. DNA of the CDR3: TGTGCCAGCAGTTTCACTGGGCCCCAAGGGACCCAGTACTTC. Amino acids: CASSFTGPQGTQYF.